The 3 T cell receptor beta chains below come from one sample, sequenced in a study of T cell responses to AZD1222 COVID-19 vaccine. Libraries were prepared by immunoSEQ multiplex PCR; TCRdb keeps only in-frame clonotypes and omits some of them. The table records fewer than 150,000 clones, about 88% of them present only once. The input for sequencing was peripheral blood, taken on day 0 of AZD1222 vaccination. These receptor sequences come from an adult in good health.

The rearrangement joins TRBV28 to TRBJ2-5, with TRBD2 matching over 11 bases. Germline CDR1 is MDHEN and CDR2 is SYDVKM. The J segment lost 4 bases and the V segment lost 2 bases, leaving 15 bases of the junction unmatched. The CDR3 spans 19 residues. This CDR3 is CASSLRDLAGGIRRETQYF. CDR3 in DNA: TGTGCCAGCAGTTTAAGGGACCTAGCGGGAGGTATCAGACGAGAGACCCAGTACTTC.

This clone was found once. The chain recombines TRBV6-5 with TRBJ1-3; a possible D gene is TRBD1 (5 bases). The CDR3 sequence is 16 residues long. With 2 bases removed from V and 0 bases from J, the gap between germline ends came to 11 bases. The germline gives CDR1 MNHEY, CDR2 SVGAGI. CDR3 sequence (DNA): TGTGCCAGCAGTTACAAACAGGCTTCCTCTGGAAACACCATATATTTT. This sequence encodes CASSYKQASSGNTIYF.

The J gene is TRBJ2-5, the V gene TRBV5-1; 12 bases are shared with TRBD2. Per the germline V gene, CDR1 is SGHRS and CDR2 is YFSETQ. Trimming removed 4 bases from V and 5 bases from J; junction bases left unmatched: 9. This CDR3 has 16 residues. CDR3: CASSRTSGTLEETQYF. CDR3 in DNA: TGCGCCAGCAGCCGGACTAGCGGGACTCTCGAGGAGACCCAGTACTTC.